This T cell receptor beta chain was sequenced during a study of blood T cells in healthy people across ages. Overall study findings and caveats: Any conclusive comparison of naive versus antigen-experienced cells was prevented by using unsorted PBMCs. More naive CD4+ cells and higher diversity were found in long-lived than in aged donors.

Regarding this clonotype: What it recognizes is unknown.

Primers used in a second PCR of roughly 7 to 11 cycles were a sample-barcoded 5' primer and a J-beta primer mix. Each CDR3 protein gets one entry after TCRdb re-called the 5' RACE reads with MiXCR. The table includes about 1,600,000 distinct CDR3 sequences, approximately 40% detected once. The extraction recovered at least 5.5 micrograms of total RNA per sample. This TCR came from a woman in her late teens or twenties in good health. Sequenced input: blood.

The CDR3: CAWRGQRSTYEQYF. The DNA for the CDR3 is TGTGCCTGGAGGGGTCAGCGTTCGACCTACGAGCAGTACTTC. The V and J genes are TRBV30 and TRBJ2-4; the D is unclear. The J call is doubtful: the DNA matches TRBJ2-7 better. Germline CDR1 is GTSNPN and CDR2 is SVGIG (reference sequence). The CDR3 has 14 residues.